This TCR beta chain was obtained from a study of blood T cell repertoires in COVID-19. There are 13 residues in the CDR3. The germline V gene encodes CDR1 LGHNT and CDR2 FRNRAP. The V and J ends lost 8 bases and 4 bases respectively, with 15 bases between them. Under the authors' procedure: Reference gene primers were amplified, and this amplification served to estimate nucleated cell counts. Libraries were prepared by immunoSEQ multiplex PCR; TCRdb keeps only in-frame clonotypes and omits some of them. From that table come the V and J calls and clone size; the DNA was used to work out D and trimming. The profile covers roughly 60,000 clones, with 82% appearing a single time and less than 4.5% taken by the ten largest.

The sequencing input was peripheral blood. The receptor comes from a man aged 55 to 69 with acute or convalescent COVID-19. V gene TRBV12-5 combines with J gene TRBJ2-7; TRBD2 is a possible D gene (6 bases). As DNA, the CDR3 is TGTGCTAGTTCTCTGGGAGGAATGTACGAGCAGTACTTC. As protein: CASSLGGMYEQYF.